This passage covers 27 T cell receptor beta chains from one sample sequenced in a study of blood T cell repertoires in COVID-19. The protocol was immunoSEQ multiplex PCR, while the TCRdb copy is restricted to in-frame clones and leaves out a portion. The sample carries over 150,000 clones, approximately 81% recorded once. The material sequenced was peripheral blood. All receptors come from a man aged 40-49 years with acute or convalescent COVID-19.

V usage is TRBV24-1 and J usage is TRBJ2-2; weak D call: TRBD2 (5 bases). The CDR3 spans 14 residues. The V gene lost 1 base and the J gene lost 5 bases, with 7 bases spanning the gap. Germline CDR1 KGHDR, CDR2 SFDVKD. CDR3 sequence: CATSDLPGTGELFF. The CDR3 bases are TGTGCCACCAGTGATTTACCGGGAACCGGGGAGCTGTTTTTT.

The chain uses TRBV5-1 and TRBJ1-1; TRBD1 matches at 9 bases. J gave up 4 bases and V 5 bases, and 6 bases lay outside the gene matches. The CDR3 totals 14 residues. The V gene's germline CDR1 is SGHRS and CDR2 YFSETQ. CDR3 amino acids: CASSFTGGVTEAFF. The CDR3 bases are TGCGCCAGCAGTTTTACAGGGGGCGTCACTGAAGCTTTCTTT. The full variable domain, with the rest looked up from reference TRBV5-1 and TRBJ1-1, is KAGVTQTPRYLIKTRGQQVTLSCSPISGHRSVSWYQQTPGQGLQFLFEYFSETQRNKGNFPGRFSGRQFSNSRSEMNVSTLELGDSALYLCASSFTGGVTEAFFGQGTRLTVV.

The rearrangement uses TRBV9 and TRBJ2-1, with D perhaps matching TRBD1 (6 bases). Trimming removed 4 bases from V and 5 bases from J, with 10 bases in between. Per germline, CDR1 SGDLS and CDR2 YYNGEE. The CDR3 is 13 residues long. CDR3 sequence: CASSTYRDNEQFF. The DNA for the CDR3 is TGTGCCAGCAGCACGTACAGGGACAATGAGCAGTTCTTC.

The J gene is TRBJ2-5, the V gene TRBV11-2; 12 bases map to TRBD2. The CDR3 totals 19 residues. Germline values: CDR1 SGHAT, CDR2 FQNNGV. J gave up 3 bases and V 0 bases, and 11 bases lay outside the gene matches. The chain's CDR3 is CASSLDGLAGGQRKETQYF. The CDR3 coding sequence is TGTGCCAGCAGCTTAGATGGTCTAGCGGGGGGGCAACGAAAAGAGACCCAGTACTTC. Using reference TRBV11-2 and TRBJ2-5 for the parts outside the CDR3, the full variable domain is EAGVAQSPRYKIIEKRQSVAFWCNPISGHATLYWYQQILGQGPKLLIQFQNNGVVDDSQLPKDRFSAERLKGVDSTLKIQPAKLEDSAVYLCASSLDGLAGGQRKETQYFGPGTRLLVL.

This clone has just a few counts. This chain joins TRBV5-1 and TRBJ2-2; no definite D call. The CDR3 loop spans 15 amino acids. V dropped 0 bases and J dropped 0 bases, with 6 bases sitting between them. Germline assignment: CDR1 SGHRS and CDR2 YFSETQ. CDR3 sequence: CASSLGSANTGELFF. The CDR3 DNA reads TGCGCCAGCAGCTTGGGGAGCGCGAACACCGGGGAGCTGTTTTTT. The entire variable domain, with the rest obtained from reference TRBV5-1 and TRBJ2-2, is as follows: KAGVTQTPRYLIKTRGQQVTLSCSPISGHRSVSWYQQTPGQGLQFLFEYFSETQRNKGNFPGRFSGRQFSNSRSEMNVSTLELGDSALYLCASSLGSANTGELFFGEGSRLTVL.

The CDR3 coding sequence is TGTGCCAGCAGCTTAACCGGGACATCGATTCAAGAGACCCAGTACTTC. Protein product: CASSLTGTSIQETQYF. The chain links TRBV7-3 to TRBJ2-5, with D tentatively TRBD1 (6 bases). V dropped 0 bases and J dropped 2 bases, with 13 bases sitting between them. The CDR3 runs to 16 residues. CDR1 and CDR2 from the germline V gene are SGHTA and FQGTGA.

This sequence joins TRBV4-1 and TRBJ1-1; TRBD1 aligns across 7 bases. This CDR3 has 13 amino acids. The germline V gene encodes CDR1 MGHRA and CDR2 YSYEKL. The V gene end was trimmed by 4 bases and the J gene end by 12 bases; junction bases not matched to a gene: 11. The CDR3 loop is CASSPEGAKVSFF. Written as DNA, the CDR3 is TGCGCCAGCAGCCCAGAGGGGGCGAAGGTGTCTTTCTTT.

The rearrangement links TRBV6-6 to TRBJ1-2, with a weak D call TRBD1 (5 bases). The CDR3 has 14 amino acids. CDR1 and CDR2 from the germline V gene are MNHNY and SVGAGI (reference sequence). The germline V and J ends were trimmed by 6 bases and 8 bases, with 19 bases remaining between them. CDR3: CASSPAQGIYGYTF. For the CDR3, the DNA is TGTGCCAGCAGCCCCGCTCAGGGCATCTACGGCTACACCTTC.

In its sample, this clone was seen a few times. This sequence joins TRBV10-2 and TRBJ2-2; weak D call: TRBD1 (6 bases). CDR3 length: 13 amino acids. Germline CDR1 is WSHSY and CDR2 is SAAADI. V lost 7 bases and J 2 bases, leaving 8 bases between the germline ends. The CDR3: CASKQGNTGELFF. The CDR3 nucleotides are TGCGCCAGCAAACAGGGCAACACCGGGGAGCTGTTTTTT.

V usage is TRBV6-5 and J usage is TRBJ1-1, with 7 bases fitting TRBD1. Germline-derived CDR1 and CDR2 are MNHEY and SVGAGI. With V trimmed by 0 bases and J by 3 bases, 4 bases remained unmatched. This CDR3 has 15 amino acids. The CDR3 here is CASSYSDRDYTEAFF. In DNA, the CDR3 is TGTGCCAGCAGTTACTCAGACAGGGACTACACTGAAGCTTTCTTT.

This clone appeared once. This chain connects TRBV7-2 to TRBJ1-2, with D possibly TRBD1 on 6 matching bases. The V and J ends lost 5 bases and 5 bases respectively, with 12 bases between them. This CDR3 contains 13 residues. Germline-derived CDR1 and CDR2 are SGHTA and FQGNSA. The CDR3 loop reads CASSPGTLYGYTF. The CDR3 bases are TGTGCCAGCAGCCCCGGGACACTTTATGGCTACACCTTC.

The gene calls are TRBV9 and TRBJ1-6, with unresolved D. Trimming left V 0 bases short and J 8 bases short, with 3 bases between. From germline, CDR1 is SGDLS and CDR2 YYNGEE. The CDR3 loop spans 12 amino acids. The CDR3 DNA sequence: TGTGCCAGCAGCGTAGGAGATTCACCCCTCCACTTT. This codes for CASSVGDSPLHF.

This chain uses TRBV5-1 with TRBJ1-3; no clear D gene. Between the trimmed V and J ends, which lost 0 bases and 3 bases, there was a span of 7 bases. There are 14 residues in the CDR3. Germline CDR1 and CDR2: SGHRS and YFSETQ. CDR3 residues: CASSLGSGGNTIYF. The CDR3 DNA follows: TGCGCCAGCAGCTTGGGCTCCGGTGGAAACACCATATATTTT.

A single count supports this clone. The gene calls are TRBV7-8 and TRBJ2-2, with 10 bases that match TRBD1. CDR3 size: 17 residues. CDR1 SGHVS and CDR2 FQNEAQ come from the germline V gene. J was trimmed by 2 bases and V by 7 bases; bases with no gene match: 10. The CDR3 spells CASTRPRDRGNTGELFF. CDR3 DNA: TGTGCCAGCACCCGACCAAGGGACAGGGGAAACACCGGGGAGCTGTTTTTT.

The rearrangement uses TRBV29-1 and TRBJ2-1; D remains unclear. The CDR3 sequence is 11 residues long. V was clipped by 5 bases and J by 4 bases, with 6 bases between them. CDR1 is SQVTM and CDR2 is ANQGSEA in the germline V gene. DNA of the CDR3: TGCAGCGTTCGGAGTTACAATGAGCAGTTCTTC. This translates into CSVRSYNEQFF.

The chain couples TRBV3-1 (or the pseudogene TRBV3-2) to TRBJ1-2, with no clear D. The CDR3 has 14 amino acids. CDR1 and CDR2 (germline): LGHDT, YNNKEL (reference sequence). V was cut by 0 bases and J by 8 bases, with 13 bases left in between. DNA of the CDR3: TGTGCCAGCAGCCAAGAGTCGTCCGGGTTCGGCTACACCTTC. Its protein product is CASSQESSGFGYTF.

The chain employs TRBV10-2 and TRBJ2-7; TRBD2 might be the D (5 bases). This CDR3 has 13 amino acids. Germline V gene sequence: CDR1 WSHSY, CDR2 SAAADI. V lost 11 bases and J 7 bases, leaving 21 bases between the germline ends. The CDR3 nucleotides are TGCGCCGCAACAGTCGGGGTTACGGGGGAGCAGTACTTC. Its translation: CAATVGVTGEQYF.

J is TRBJ2-3 and V is TRBV5-1, with 13 bases matching TRBD2. Germline V lookup: CDR1 SGHRS, CDR2 YFSETQ. J lost 2 bases, V lost 7 bases, and 10 bases had no gene match. The CDR3 length is 17 residues. The CDR3: CASSGLAGAETTDTQYF. CDR3 DNA: TGCGCCAGCTCCGGACTAGCGGGGGCCGAAACCACAGATACGCAGTATTTT.

The chain uses TRBV5-1 and TRBJ1-1; 9 bases map to TRBD1. CDR3 size: 16 residues. J gave up 0 bases and V 4 bases, and 7 bases lay outside the gene matches. Per the germline V gene, CDR1 is SGHRS and CDR2 is YFSETQ. The CDR3 DNA is TGCGCCAGCAGCGAAGGGACAGGGAGCATGAACACTGAAGCTTTCTTT. Translation gives CASSEGTGSMNTEAFF.

The V and J genes are TRBV11-2 and TRBJ2-3; D might be TRBD2 (6 bases). Trimming removed 1 base from V and 2 bases from J, with 19 bases in between. The length of the CDR3 is 18 residues. CDR1 and CDR2 (germline): SGHAT, FQNNGV. The CDR3 reads CASSLVRGGSRSTDTQYF. The DNA of the CDR3 is TGTGCCAGCAGCTTAGTACGGGGAGGTTCCAGGTCCACAGATACGCAGTATTTT.

This chain connects TRBV6-5 to TRBJ1-5; TRBD1 aligns across 8 bases. This CDR3 has 14 amino acids. V lost 6 bases and J lost 6; bases outside the gene matches: 7. The germline V gene encodes CDR1 MNHEY and CDR2 SVGAGI. CDR3 sequence (DNA): TGTGCCAGCAGAACAGGGGGACGAGGTCAGCCCCAGCATTTT. It translates to CASRTGGRGQPQHF.

This clone appeared once. This chain links TRBV5-1 with TRBJ2-2; weak D call: TRBD2 (6 bases). Germline CDR1 SGHRS, CDR2 YFSETQ. This CDR3 region has 14 residues. Trimming took off 1 base at V and 4 bases at J, with 8 bases between the two ends. The CDR3 reads CASSLTSSTGELFF. The DNA of the CDR3 is TGCGCCAGCAGCTTGACTAGCTCCACCGGGGAGCTGTTTTTT. The complete variable domain, with remaining parts taken from reference TRBV5-1 and TRBJ2-2, reads KAGVTQTPRYLIKTRGQQVTLSCSPISGHRSVSWYQQTPGQGLQFLFEYFSETQRNKGNFPGRFSGRQFSNSRSEMNVSTLELGDSALYLCASSLTSSTGELFFGEGSRLTVL.

The chain recombines TRBV5-5 with TRBJ2-7; D may be TRBD1 (5 bases). The germline V gene encodes CDR1 SGHKS and CDR2 YYEKEE (reference sequence). The ends were cut back, 6 bases at V and 3 bases at J, with 19 bases in the middle. This CDR3 spans 15 amino acids. CDR3 loop: CASTYTGSGFYEQYF. The CDR3 region has the DNA TGTGCCAGCACCTACACAGGTTCGGGCTTCTACGAGCAGTACTTC. Drawing the rest from reference TRBV5-5 and TRBJ2-7, the complete variable domain is DAGVTQSPTHLIKTRGQQVTLRCSPISGHKSVSWYQQVLGQGPQFIFQYYEKEERGRGNFPDRFSARQFPNYSSELNVNALLLGDSALYLCASTYTGSGFYEQYFGPGTRLTVT.

The CDR3: CASSLDSYNEQFF. The CDR3 DNA follows: TGCGCCAGCAGCTTGGACAGCTACAATGAGCAGTTCTTC. The rearrangement uses TRBV5-1 and TRBJ2-1, with no clear D. CDR3 size: 13 residues. Trimming pared 0 bases from V and 3 bases from J, leaving 4 bases between. The germline V gene encodes CDR1 SGHRS and CDR2 YFSETQ.

The chain is built from TRBV3-1 (or the pseudogene TRBV3-2) and TRBJ2-5, with D possibly matching TRBD1 (6 bases). This CDR3 is built from 15 residues. Germline V gene sequence: CDR1 LGHDT, CDR2 YNNKEL (reference sequence). With 6 bases removed from V and 0 bases from J, the gap between germline ends came to 14 bases. This chain's CDR3 is CASRDGQLYQETQYF. The CDR3 DNA reads as TGTGCCAGCAGGGACGGACAGCTGTACCAAGAGACCCAGTACTTC.

The J gene is TRBJ1-2, the V gene TRBV6-5; no reliable D call. Germline CDR1 and CDR2: MNHEY and SVGAGI. The CDR3 totals 11 residues. V was pared by 7 bases and J by 2 bases, with 5 bases between. The CDR3 loop reads CASTRNYGYTF. As DNA, the CDR3 is TGTGCCAGCACGAGAAACTATGGCTACACCTTC.

This clone was picked up one time. The genes are TRBV9 and TRBJ2-3, with 13 bases that match TRBD2. The germline gives CDR1 SGDLS, CDR2 YYNGEE. V lost 4 bases to trimming and J lost 0 bases; unmatched junction nucleotides: 2. The CDR3 totals 16 residues. CDR3 sequence reads: CASSPGLAGSTDTQYF. CDR3 DNA sequence: TGTGCCAGCAGCCCGGGACTAGCGGGGAGCACAGATACGCAGTATTTT.